Shown below are 9 T cell receptor beta chains from a single sample sequenced in a study of neoadjuvant nivolumab and ipilimumab in lung cancer. Assay: immunoSEQ multiplex PCR; the TCRdb copy retains only in-frame clones and omits some. The sample includes about 27,000 clones, about three quarters of them seen just once. The sample was tumor tissue, taken after neoadjuvant nivolumab, alone or with ipilimumab, at or shortly before surgery. The source is an adult with non-small cell lung cancer.

This rearrangement joins TRBV9 to TRBJ1-6; the D gene is possibly TRBD1 (6 bases). Germline V lookup: CDR1 SGDLS, CDR2 YYNGEE. There are 16 residues in the CDR3. The germline V and J ends were trimmed by 3 bases and 9 bases, with 19 bases remaining between them. CDR3 bases: TGTGCCAGCAGCGGTAGGGGCGGGGGGGCGCTTTCACCCCTCCACTTT. Translated, it gives CASSGRGGGALSPLHF. The variable domain in full, with the rest retrieved from reference TRBV9 and TRBJ1-6, is DSGVTQTPKHLITATGQRVTLRCSPRSGDLSVYWYQQSLDQGLQFLIQYYNGEERAKGNILERFSAQQFPDLHSELNLSSLELGDSALYFCASSGRGGGALSPLHFGNGTRLTVT.

This clone was observed a few times. The rearrangement joins TRBV7-9 to TRBJ1-1; 8 positions agree with TRBD1. J gave up 10 bases and V 5 bases, and 18 bases lay outside the gene matches. CDR1 SEHNR and CDR2 FQNEAQ come from the germline V gene (reference sequence). This CDR3 is built from 16 residues. The CDR3 sequence is CASSPTGTGLVGTAFF. The CDR3 DNA reads as TGTGCCAGCAGCCCTACTGGGACAGGTCTGGTGGGGACAGCTTTCTTT.

The V call is TRBV27, the J call TRBJ2-7; D gene ambiguous. Germline CDR1 MNHEY, CDR2 SMNVEV (reference sequence). CDR3 length equals 11 residues. Trimming pared 2 bases from V and 4 bases from J, leaving 3 bases between. CDR3 amino acids: CASSLGYEQYF. The CDR3 nucleotides read TGTGCCAGCAGTTTAGGATACGAGCAGTACTTC.

This rearrangement joins TRBV11-3 to TRBJ2-2, with TRBD1 as a possible D gene (6 bases). The CDR3 runs to 13 residues. V dropped 8 bases and J dropped 1 base, with 8 bases sitting between them. CDR1 is SGHNT and CDR2 is YENEEA in the germline V gene. The DNA for the CDR3 is TGTGCCAGCTCGACAGGGAACACCGGGGAGCTGTTTTTT. Translating gives CASSTGNTGELFF.

This chain connects TRBV4-2 to TRBJ2-1; tentative D call: TRBD1 (6 bases). The V and J ends lost 4 bases and 3 bases respectively, with 7 bases between them. Germline loops: CDR1 LGHNA, CDR2 YNFKEQ. The CDR3 length is 13 residues. The CDR3 sequence: CASSPDSYNEQFF. DNA for the CDR3: TGTGCCAGCAGCCCGGACAGCTACAATGAGCAGTTCTTC.

The chain couples TRBV10-3 to TRBJ2-7; D gene uncertain. With 10 bases removed from V and 1 base from J, the gap between germline ends came to 11 bases. Looked up from germline, CDR1 is ENHRY and CDR2 is SYGVKD. There are 12 residues in the CDR3. Here the CDR3 DNA reads TGTGCCACTACGACGGATTCCTACGAGCAGTACTTC. Translation: CATTTDSYEQYF.

The chain is built from TRBV2 and TRBJ2-5; possible D gene TRBD1, 5 bases. Trimming removed 2 bases at V and 1 base at J, with 5 bases between. This CDR3 region has 13 residues. Germline lookup yields CDR1 SNHLY and CDR2 FYNNEI. CDR3 nucleotide sequence: TGTGCCAGCAGTGAACAGGGCCAAGAGACCCAGTACTTC. Its protein product is CASSEQGQETQYF.

V usage is TRBV5-1 and J usage is TRBJ2-7; D call uncertain. The CDR3 length is 14 residues. Germline CDR1 is SGHRS and CDR2 is YFSETQ. The germline V and J ends were trimmed by 4 bases and 0 bases, with 11 bases remaining between them. As DNA, the CDR3 is TGCGCCAGCAGCCACGACTCTTACTCCTACGAGCAGTACTTC. Protein product: CASSHDSYSYEQYF.

The chain couples TRBV7-9 to TRBJ1-6; the D gene is possibly TRBD1 (6 bases). CDR1 is SEHNR, CDR2 FQNEAQ, per germline (reference sequence). The CDR3 extends over 14 amino acids. V lost 2 bases, J lost 10 bases, and 12 bases lay in between. The CDR3 sequence: CASSLIARGSPLHF. The CDR3 nucleotides are TGTGCCAGCAGCTTAATCGCCAGGGGCTCACCCCTCCACTTT. The full variable domain, in which reference TRBV7-9 and TRBJ1-6 provide the parts outside the CDR3, is DTGVSQNPRHKITKRGQNVTFRCDPISEHNRLYWYRQTLGQGPEFLTYFQNEAQLEKSRLLSDRFSAERPKGSFSTLEIQRTEQGDSAMYLCASSLIARGSPLHFGNGTRLTVT.